This T cell receptor beta chain is drawn from a study of tumor-infiltrating lymphocytes in primary liver carcinoma. For each extraction, RNA and DNA were obtained together from approximately 20-30 mg of unsorted bulk tissue. HBV chronically infected the treatment-naive patients. From around 520 ng of total RNA, TCR beta-specific cDNA was reverse-transcribed using a constant-region primer. Three nested multiplex PCR rounds, a slightly modified ARM-PCR, produced the libraries for TCR beta. TCRdb re-called the multiplex PCR reads with MiXCR, one entry per CDR3 protein. Of approximately 190,000 distinct CDR3 sequences in the sample, around 81% were seen once. On this clonotype: An end of the junction does not agree with germline; a read error may underlie this.

The receptor comes from a man aged 35-49 years with primary liver carcinoma and hepatitis B virus infection. The source material was tumor tissue from primary liver carcinoma.

CDR3 residues: CASSPPSGVTGNSIYF. CDR3 nucleotides: TGTGCCAGCAGCCCACCCTCCGGGGTGACTGGAAACAGCATATATTTT. The chain has TRBV7-9 and TRBJ1-3; D is unresolved. Germline assignment: CDR1 SEHNR and CDR2 FQNEAQ (reference sequence). The CDR3 spans 16 residues.